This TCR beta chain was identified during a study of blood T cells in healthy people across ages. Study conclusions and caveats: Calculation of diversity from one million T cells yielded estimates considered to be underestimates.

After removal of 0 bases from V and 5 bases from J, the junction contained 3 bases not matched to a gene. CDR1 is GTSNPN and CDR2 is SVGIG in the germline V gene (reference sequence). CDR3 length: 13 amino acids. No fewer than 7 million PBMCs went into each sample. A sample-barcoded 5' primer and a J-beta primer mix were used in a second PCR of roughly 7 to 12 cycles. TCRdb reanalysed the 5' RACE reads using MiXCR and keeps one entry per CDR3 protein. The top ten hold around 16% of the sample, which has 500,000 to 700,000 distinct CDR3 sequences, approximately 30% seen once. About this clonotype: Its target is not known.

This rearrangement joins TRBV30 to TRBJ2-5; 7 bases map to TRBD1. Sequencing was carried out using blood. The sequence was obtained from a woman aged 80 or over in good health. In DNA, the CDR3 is TGTGCCTGGAGTGTAAGGGGGCTGGAGACCCAGTACTTC. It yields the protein CAWSVRGLETQYF.